The rows below give T cell receptor beta chains drawn from one sample of a study of T cells in Graves' hyperthyroidism and ophthalmopathy. TCRdb independently ran MiXCR on the multiplex PCR reads; one entry per CDR3 protein. Of 300,000 to 350,000 distinct CDR3 sequences listed, approximately 22% are singletons. Sequencing was done on a sample of blood. The source is a woman in her forties or fifties with Graves' hyperthyroidism. The CDR3 runs from the conserved cysteine through the conserved F or W. D genes are given only for firm matches. Part of the rows lack a size; the others show once, few, many or a class for expanded clones.

NA,TRBJ2-3,TRBV12-3/TRBV12-4,NA,TGTGCCAGCAGCCGCCGTAGGTTAGATACGCAGTATTTT,CASSRRRLDTQYF
few,TRBJ2-7,TRBV5-8,TRBD2,TGTGCCAGCAGCCGCACTAGCGGGGCGAAGACCTACGAGCAGTACTTC,CASSRTSGAKTYEQYF
many,TRBJ2-5,TRBV29-1,NA,TGCAGCGTTGATTGGGGTTTGGGAGAGACCCAGTACTTC,CSVDWGLGETQYF
many,TRBJ2-5,TRBV20-1,TRBD1,TGCAGTGCTAGAGGACAGGGGTCGGAGACCCAGTACTTC,CSARGQGSETQYF
NA,TRBJ1-1,TRBV18,TRBD1,TGTGCCAGCTCACCACAGGGGGCGTGGAACACTGAAGCTTTCTTT,CASSPQGAWNTEAFF
few,TRBJ1-1,TRBV29-1,NA,TGCAGCGTTGTCCCGAACACTGAAGCTTTCTTT,CSVVPNTEAFF
many,TRBJ1-5,TRBV20-1,NA,TGCAGTGCTCACGACAGGTGGAACAATCAGCCCCAGCATTTT,CSAHDRWNNQPQHF
many,TRBJ2-3,TRBV7-3,NA,TGTGCCAGCAGCATTGAACTATCAACCCCAGATACGCAGTATTTT,CASSIELSTPDTQYF
many,TRBJ1-5,TRBV28,NA,TGTGCCAGCAGTTTCGGGTTACTTAGCAATCAGCCCCAGCATTTT,CASSFGLLSNQPQHF
many,TRBJ2-7,TRBV30,TRBD2,TGTGCCTGGAGATCCCCCCCGGGACTAGCCTTCTACGAGCAGTACTTC,CAWRSPPGLAFYEQYF
many,TRBJ2-5,TRBV2,NA,TGTGCCAGCAGCATAAACGGTGGTGGAGAGACCCAGTACTTC,CASSINGGGETQYF
many,TRBJ2-5,TRBV30,TRBD2,TGTGCCTGGAGAGTCAGACTAGCGGTTCACCAAGAGACCCAGTACTTC,CAWRVRLAVHQETQYF
few,TRBJ1-5,TRBV6-1,TRBD1,TGTGCCAGCAGTAAGACAGGGGTTGGGCAGCCCCAGCATTTT,CASSKTGVGQPQHF
few,TRBJ2-7,TRBV5-1,TRBD1,TGCGCCAGCAGCTTATACAGGGGGCCCTACGAGCAGTACTTC,CASSLYRGPYEQYF
many,TRBJ2-5,TRBV5-6,NA,TGTGCCAGCAGACGGACCCGGGAGACCCAGTACTTC,CASRRTRETQYF
many,TRBJ2-2,TRBV5-1,TRBD2,TGCGCCAGCAGCTTGGAGGCTAGCGGGGACCTCACCGGGGAGCTGTTTTTT,CASSLEASGDLTGELFF
many,TRBJ2-1,TRBV29-1,TRBD2,TGCAGCGGAAGGGACAGCGGGAGGGTTAATGAGCAGTTCTTC,CSGRDSGRVNEQFF
many,TRBJ2-3,TRBV18,NA,TGTGCCAGCTCACCAAGCGCATCGACAGATACGCAGTATTTT,CASSPSASTDTQYF
few,TRBJ2-4,TRBV5-1,NA,TGCGCCAGCAGCTTGGGATTCCAGGGGTCAGCCAAAAACATTCAGTACTTC,CASSLGFQGSAKNIQYF
NA,TRBJ2-7,TRBV20-1,TRBD2,TGCAGTGCCGCGAGGCTAGCGGGGGGGAGCTACGAGCAGTACTTC,CSAARLAGGSYEQYF
many,TRBJ2-7,TRBV4-1,TRBD1,TGCGCCAGCAGCCAACCGGGACAGTATACCTACGAGCAGTACTTC,CASSQPGQYTYEQYF
many,TRBJ1-5,TRBV20-1,NA,TGCAGTGCTAGCATTGGGGGAAGCAATCAGCCCCAGCATTTT,CSASIGGSNQPQHF
many,TRBJ2-2,TRBV20-1,TRBD1,TGCAGTGCTCGGACAGGAAAGGCCGGGGAGCTGTTTTTT,CSARTGKAGELFF
few,TRBJ2-7,TRBV4-2,TRBD1,TGTGCCAGCAGCGTGCGTCAGGGGGACGAGCAGTACTTC,CASSVRQGDEQYF
few,TRBJ1-3,TRBV10-1,NA,TGCGCCAGCAATGGAGTTGGCGGCAGCTCTGGAAACACCATATATTTT,CASNGVGGSSGNTIYF
few,TRBJ2-1,TRBV27,NA,TGTGCCAGCAGTCGACCCGCGGGACTCCTCAGCAATGAGCAGTTCTTC,CASSRPAGLLSNEQFF
NA,TRBJ2-5,TRBV27,TRBD1,TGTGCCACCCGGAAAATTGCCGGGACAGGGGTTCGGGAGACCCAGTACTTC,CATRKIAGTGVRETQYF
NA,TRBJ2-1,TRBV14,NA,TGTGCCAGCAGCGAGACTCCTCGGGGTAAGCAGTTCTTC,CASSETPRGKQFF